This TCR beta chain was identified during a study of cytomegalovirus exposure and HLA in healthy donors. On the study more broadly: Among the roughly 400 genotyped donors, 70% to 90% were placed in the Caucasian-associated ancestry cluster.

The CDR3 is 15 residues long. With V trimmed by 2 bases and J by 1 base, 1 base remained unmatched. Germline loops: CDR1 SGHTA, CDR2 FQGNSA. This PCR relied on a set of 60 Vbeta primers and 13 Jbeta primers. Data came from immunoSEQ multiplex PCR; TCRdb stores just in-frame clones and leaves some out. Among about 230,000 clones listed, roughly four fifths were seen once. When sampled, the donors appeared nominally healthy, though they likely had unrecorded immune exposures. The V and J genes are TRBV7-2 and TRBJ2-7; 11 bases line up with TRBD2. The source of this sequence is a woman aged 40 to 50 in good health and CMV-seronegative. Input material: PBMCs. DNA for the CDR3: TGTGCCAGCAGCTTACTAGCGGGGGGATCCTACGAGCAGTACTTC. It encodes CASSLLAGGSYEQYF.